This is a list of T cell receptor beta chains from one sample in a study of blood T cell repertoires in COVID-19. The table came from immunoSEQ multiplex PCR; TCRdb's copy has only in-frame clones and leaves some out. The sample has some 190,000 clones, 80% seen once; the top ten hold about 7.2%. Sequenced sample: peripheral blood. The origin of the receptors is a man aged 60 to 75 with acute or convalescent COVID-19. The CDR3 runs from the conserved cysteine through the conserved F or W. Size tells how often a clone was seen (once, few, many) or the class of an expanded clone, and some rows leave it out.

v_call	clone_size	j_call	cdr3_aa
TRBV20-1	once	TRBJ2-5	CSPRGSETQYF
TRBV5-1	NA	TRBJ2-4	CASSLGGTSVQYF
TRBV19	NA	TRBJ1-1	CATRGQTFEAFF
TRBV3-1/TRBV3-2	few	TRBJ2-4	CASSQVLAGAKNIQYF
TRBV6-1	NA	TRBJ1-2	CASSEEVRSPGGYGYTF
TRBV10-2	NA	TRBJ1-6	CASRRPKGISPLHF
TRBV27	few	TRBJ2-7	CASSPRQVGDEQYF
TRBV7-2	NA	TRBJ1-1	CASSSGHSRMNTEAFF
TRBV12-5	NA	TRBJ1-2	CASGLVPGTEYTF
TRBV2	once	TRBJ1-5	CASRKDRGLPAQHF
TRBV3-1/TRBV3-2	NA	TRBJ2-7	CASRLSTLPEQYF
TRBV2	NA	TRBJ1-1	CASSVRRTNTEAFF
TRBV10-3	NA	TRBJ2-3	CATQGVRGTDTQYF
TRBV27	once	TRBJ1-1	CASSLEIGGLFEAFF
TRBV2	NA	TRBJ1-1	CASRPHNTEAFF
TRBV9	NA	TRBJ2-3	CASSVDPLMAGGTDTQYF
TRBV28	once	TRBJ2-7	CASLTSGYEQYF
TRBV5-1	NA	TRBJ1-6	CASSLETVGSPLHF
TRBV18	NA	TRBJ1-4	CASSLGQANEKLFF
TRBV27	few	TRBJ1-5	CASSLVGASQPQHF
TRBV27	NA	TRBJ1-5	CASSSYGVIDQPQHF
TRBV7-3	NA	TRBJ2-1	CASSPFSSVNEQFF
TRBV6-2/TRBV6-3	once	TRBJ1-5	CASSYSMLAGVNNQPQHF
TRBV9	NA	TRBJ1-1	CASSIGPQGRGGGTEAFF
TRBV28	once	TRBJ1-6	CASSSRAYNSPLHF
TRBV9	NA	TRBJ2-7	CASTPTGGEQYF
TRBV10-2	NA	TRBJ1-5	CASSEEGGQPQHF
TRBV5-5	NA	TRBJ1-1	CASSLGWGVSQEAFF
TRBV7-2	NA	TRBJ1-1	CASSLEWAQGGTEAFF
TRBV5-4	NA	TRBJ2-7	CASSRMPGEGGYEQYF
TRBV6-4	NA	TRBJ1-4	CASTPSGGTEEEKLFF
TRBV6-5	few	TRBJ1-3	CASRTSGNTIYF
TRBV6-5	NA	TRBJ1-5	CASTANAANQPQHF
TRBV4-1	few	TRBJ1-3	CASRDRDSAGNTIYF
TRBV6-6	NA	TRBJ1-3	CASFPGQGGYGNTIYF
TRBV5-4	NA	TRBJ2-3	CASSQPGGYTDTQYF
TRBV7-3	few	TRBJ2-6	CASSLMSGSGANVLTF
TRBV6-1	NA	TRBJ1-5	CASSEGSHQPQHF
TRBV7-2	NA	TRBJ1-5	CASSLDYQPQHF
TRBV5-1	NA	TRBJ2-3	CASSPGLAVTDTQYF
TRBV5-8	NA	TRBJ1-2	CASSYLGFTNYGYTF
TRBV7-2	NA	TRBJ2-7	CASSTTGNDYEQYF
TRBV7-9	NA	TRBJ2-7	CASSFLYEQYF
TRBV4-3	NA	TRBJ2-1	CASSQDSGGGNNEQFF
TRBV29-1	NA	TRBJ2-1	CSVVVYNEQFF
TRBV30	NA	TRBJ2-3	CAWSVAGSGYTQYF
TRBV7-9	NA	TRBJ2-1	CASSTWDRGGYNEQFF
TRBV7-9	NA	TRBJ1-4	CASSLGEGRGGEKLFF